The 28 T cell receptor beta chains given below trace back to one sample, sequenced in a study of cytomegalovirus exposure and HLA in healthy donors (dated by TCRdb to the late 2010s). To prepare the library, the immunoSEQ multiplex PCR assay was applied. Imported from immuneACCESS, the table was reduced by TCRdb to in-frame sequences with V and J called. These copies leave out some clones; in studies compared against another copy, an unresolved V gene accounts for under half, and the cause of the remainder is not known. This sample is represented by a few hundred thousand clones; just over 85% of them were singletons. The ten top clones hold roughly 0.75% of the sample. Material: PBMCs. The receptors were sampled from a young woman in good health and CMV-seronegative.

This clone appeared a single time. V usage is TRBV15 and J usage is TRBJ1-4; the D gene is possibly TRBD1 (5 bases). CDR1 and CDR2 from the germline V gene are LNHNV and YYDKDF (reference sequence). V was cut by 4 bases and J by 11 bases, with 17 bases left in between. This CDR3 is 14 amino acids long. CDR3 region: CATSIIQGTGKLFF. For the CDR3, the DNA is TGTGCCACCAGCATCATCCAGGGTACTGGGAAACTGTTTTTT. Full variable domain (missing parts from reference TRBV15 and TRBJ1-4): DAMVIQNPRYQVTQFGKPVTLSCSQTLNHNVMYWYQQKSSQAPKLLFHYYDKDFNNEADTPDNFQSRRPNTSFCFLDIRSPGLGDTAMYLCATSIIQGTGKLFFGSGTQLSVL.

The V and J genes are TRBV18 and TRBJ1-3; possibly TRBD1 for D (5 bases). Between the trimmed V and J ends, which lost 1 base and 2 bases, there was a span of 12 bases. CDR1 and CDR2 from the germline V gene are KGHSH and LQKENI. The CDR3 has 16 amino acids. This chain's CDR3 is CASSPRQRSAGNTIYF. The DNA for the CDR3 is TGTGCCAGCTCACCACGACAGCGATCCGCTGGAAACACCATATATTTT.

This rearrangement joins TRBV28 to TRBJ2-7; 9 positions agree with TRBD1. The CDR3 sequence is 15 residues long. Per the germline V gene, CDR1 is MDHEN and CDR2 is SYDVKM. V was clipped by 4 bases and J by 3 bases; unmatched bases: 7. CDR3 loop: CASSYAGTGYYEQYF. The CDR3 nucleotides read TGTGCCAGCAGTTACGCCGGGACAGGGTACTACGAGCAGTACTTC.

DNA of the CDR3: TGTGCCAGCAGTTTAAGGACTAGTTTTGTTTCCGCAACTCAAGAGACCCAGTACTTC. Its translation: CASSLRTSFVSATQETQYF. The chain employs TRBV27 and TRBJ2-5; 7 bases are a match to TRBD2. Germline V CDR1 and CDR2: MNHEY, SMNVEV (reference sequence). Trimming removed 2 bases from V and 2 bases from J; junction bases left unmatched: 17. The CDR3 is 19 residues long.

The rearrangement links TRBV27 to TRBJ2-2; TRBD1 is a possible D gene (6 bases). The CDR3 is made up of 16 amino acids. Looked up from germline, CDR1 is MNHEY and CDR2 is SMNVEV (reference sequence). Trimming removed 6 bases from V and 1 base from J, with 15 bases in between. In DNA form, the CDR3 reads TGTGCCAGCAGCTCGCAGGGGATATTGAACACCGGGGAGCTGTTTTTT. Its protein product is CASSSQGILNTGELFF.

The V gene is TRBV5-4, the J gene TRBJ1-2, with D possibly matching TRBD1 (6 bases). The length of the CDR3 is 14 residues. V lost 3 bases and J lost 4, with 13 bases in between. The germline V gene has CDR1 SGHNT and CDR2 YYREEE (reference sequence). As DNA, the CDR3 is TGTGCCAGCAGCTATCGACAGGCTATCTATGGCTACACCTTC. As protein: CASSYRQAIYGYTF.

The V gene is TRBV2, the J gene TRBJ1-6; no reliable D call. This CDR3 is 14 amino acids long. Germline V gives CDR1 SNHLY, CDR2 FYNNEI. The V gene lost 2 bases and the J gene lost 8 bases, with 10 bases spanning the gap. CDR3: CASSESRVDSPLHF. The CDR3 coding sequence is TGTGCCAGCAGTGAATCGCGGGTAGATTCACCCCTCCACTTT.

This chain connects TRBV4-2 to TRBJ1-1; maybe TRBD1 (6 bases). The germline CDR1 and CDR2 sequences are LGHNA and YNFKEQ. Between the trimmed V and J ends, which lost 2 bases and 3 bases, there was a span of 16 bases. The CDR3 runs to 16 residues. This CDR3 reads CASSQSVRGLDTEAFF. CDR3 DNA: TGTGCCAGCAGCCAATCCGTCAGGGGTTTGGACACTGAAGCTTTCTTT.

This chain joins TRBV4-1 and TRBJ1-1, with D tentatively TRBD1 (5 bases). This CDR3 contains 13 residues. Trimming stripped 8 bases from V and 1 base from J, with 11 bases between. Germline V lookup: CDR1 MGHRA, CDR2 YSYEKL. The CDR3, as DNA: TGCGCCAGCCTACAGGCCCCGAACACTGAAGCTTTCTTT. Residues: CASLQAPNTEAFF.

The chain has TRBV21-1 and TRBJ2-5; TRBD2 was called by the table and not checked on the DNA. TRBV21-1 is described as a pseudogene. This CDR3 contains 15 residues. Here the CDR3 DNA reads TGTGCCAGCAGCACCATACGACGTCGGCGGGAGACCCAGTACTTC. This codes for CASSTIRRRRETQYF.

The chain links TRBV15 to TRBJ1-1; D is undetermined. CDR1 LNHNV and CDR2 YYDKDF come from the germline V gene (reference sequence). The CDR3 consists of 13 residues. V lost 5 bases and J 2 bases, leaving 9 bases between the germline ends. The CDR3 DNA sequence: TGTGCCACCAGCGAGGCGGCAAACACTGAAGCTTTCTTT. Its protein is CATSEAANTEAFF.

The rearrangement uses TRBV5-1 and TRBJ2-3; weak D call: TRBD1 (6 bases). CDR1 SGHRS and CDR2 YFSETQ come from the germline V gene. V was shortened by 4 bases and J by 6 bases, with 18 bases between the two germline ends. The CDR3 loop spans 15 amino acids. Here the CDR3 reads CASSDSYGTFDTQYF. In nucleotides, the CDR3 is TGCGCCAGCAGCGATTCCTATGGGACATTCGATACGCAGTATTTT.

The rearrangement links TRBV28 to TRBJ2-7, with D tentatively TRBD1 (6 bases). V was trimmed by 1 base and J by 2 bases, leaving 9 bases between them. In germline, CDR1 is MDHEN, CDR2 SYDVKM. CDR3 length: 14 amino acids. The CDR3 here is CASSLLAGAYEQYF. CDR3 sequence (DNA): TGTGCCAGCAGTTTATTGGCAGGGGCCTACGAGCAGTACTTC.

This rearrangement joins TRBV30 to TRBJ2-5; D unresolved. Deletions cut 0 bases from V and 14 bases from J, with 19 bases between. The germline V gene has CDR1 GTSNPN and CDR2 SVGIG (reference sequence). CDR3 size: 13 residues. The CDR3 spells CAWSVGTDHAEYF. CDR3 DNA sequence: TGTGCCTGGAGTGTAGGCACTGACCACGCGGAATACTTC.

The rearrangement links TRBV9 to TRBJ1-3; TRBD1 is a possible D gene (6 bases). This CDR3 comprises 13 residues. Germline V gene lookup returns CDR1 SGDLS and CDR2 YYNGEE. Trimming stripped 10 bases from V and 3 bases from J, with 14 bases between. CDR3 bases: TGTGCCTTCGGGGGCGGGAGTGGAAACACCATATATTTT. Translating it yields CAFGGGSGNTIYF.

The rearrangement links TRBV7-2 to TRBJ1-3; 8 bases line up with TRBD1. V lost 3 bases and J lost 7; bases outside the gene matches: 8. The V gene's germline CDR1 is SGHTA and CDR2 FQGNSA. The CDR3 loop spans 15 amino acids. The CDR3 coding sequence is TGTGCCAGCAGCTTCGGGACAGGTCGAGCGAACACCATATATTTT. This encodes CASSFGTGRANTIYF.

J is TRBJ2-1 and V is TRBV11-2; 7 bases are shared with TRBD2. Germline V gives CDR1 SGHAT, CDR2 FQNNGV. CDR3 length: 16 amino acids. The V segment lost 5 bases and the J segment 4 bases; nucleotides outside the gene matches: 11. CDR3 sequence: CASSPGWGGGYNEQFF. The CDR3 DNA reads as TGTGCCAGCAGCCCAGGATGGGGCGGGGGATACAATGAGCAGTTCTTC.

J is TRBJ2-7 and V is TRBV19; 9 bases match TRBD1. Germline V gene lookup returns CDR1 LNHDA and CDR2 SQIVND (reference sequence). Unmatched junction bases numbered 12, after V lost 5 bases and J lost 7 bases. The length of the CDR3 is 15 residues. The DNA of the CDR3 is TGTGCCAGTAGTCCCGAGCGGGACAGGGAACGAGAGCAGTACTTC. Translating gives CASSPERDREREQYF. The full variable domain, its missing parts supplied by reference TRBV19 and TRBJ2-7, is DGGITQSPKYLFRKEGQNVTLSCEQNLNHDAMYWYRQDPGQGLRLIYYSQIVNDFQKGDIAEGYSVSREKKESFPLTVTSAQKNPTAFYLCASSPERDREREQYFGPGTRLTVT.

The V call is TRBV28, the J call TRBJ2-3; 7 bases align to TRBD1. Germline CDR1 reads MDHEN; CDR2 reads SYDVKM. This CDR3 spans 15 amino acids. V shed 5 bases, J shed 1 base, and the junction held 6 bases outside the gene matches. CDR3 protein: CASSRQGRRTDTQYF. CDR3 DNA: TGTGCCAGCAGTAGACAGGGCCGGCGCACAGATACGCAGTATTTT. Together with reference TRBV28 and TRBJ2-3, the CDR3 gives the full variable domain: DVKVTQSSRYLVKRTGEKVFLECVQDMDHENMFWYRQDPGLGLRLIYFSYDVKMKEKGDIPEGYSVSREKKERFSLILESASTNQTSMYLCASSRQGRRTDTQYFGPGTRLTVL.

V gene TRBV4-2 combines with J gene TRBJ1-2; D gene uncertain. V was cut by 0 bases and J by 8 bases, with 13 bases left in between. This CDR3 contains 14 residues. Germline V gives CDR1 LGHNA, CDR2 YNFKEQ. CDR3 loop: CASSQDRPGKGYTF. The CDR3 DNA reads TGTGCCAGCAGCCAAGATCGGCCAGGTAAGGGCTACACCTTC.

The V and J genes are TRBV13 and TRBJ2-1, with TRBD1 as a possible D gene (6 bases). Germline CDR1 reads PRHDT; CDR2 reads FYEKMQ (reference sequence). This CDR3 has 15 residues. V lost 5 bases, J lost 7 bases, and 18 bases lay in between. CDR3 protein: CASSPIVGAMNEQFF. CDR3 coding DNA: TGTGCCAGCAGCCCTATAGTGGGGGCCATGAATGAGCAGTTCTTC.

The gene calls are TRBV2 and TRBJ1-2, with 7 bases that match TRBD1. The V gene end was trimmed by 6 bases and the J gene end by 6 bases; junction bases not matched to a gene: 7. Germline V CDR1 and CDR2: SNHLY, FYNNEI. The CDR3 extends over 13 amino acids. The CDR3 protein is CASSALGQDGYTF. Here the CDR3 DNA reads TGTGCCAGCAGCGCCCTCGGACAGGATGGCTACACCTTC.

The chain is built from TRBV5-1 and TRBJ2-3; 11 positions agree with TRBD2. The CDR3 loop spans 18 amino acids. Germline assignment: CDR1 SGHRS and CDR2 YFSETQ. Trimming cost V 0 bases and J 2 bases; bases outside gene matches: 8. CDR3 DNA sequence: TGCGCCAGCAGCTTGGCCGGGACTAGCGGATTTGTCACAGATACGCAGTATTTT. Translated, it gives CASSLAGTSGFVTDTQYF.

V usage is TRBV7-9 and J usage is TRBJ2-3; 8 bases agree with TRBD1. The junction had 12 bases not matched to a gene; V was cut back by 6 bases and J by 4 bases. Per germline, CDR1 SEHNR and CDR2 FQNEAQ (reference sequence). This CDR3 has 16 residues. The CDR3 protein is CASSLIPGGNSDTQYF. In nucleotides, the CDR3 is TGTGCCAGCAGTCTAATTCCAGGGGGCAATTCAGATACGCAGTATTTT.

V is TRBV2 and J is TRBJ2-5, with D perhaps TRBD1 (5 bases). V shed 0 bases and J shed 2 bases, with 13 bases lying between them. Looked up from germline, CDR1 is SNHLY and CDR2 is FYNNEI. The CDR3 contains 16 residues. DNA for the CDR3: TGTGCCAGCAGTGAAGCGCGCAGGGAACTACAAGAGACCCAGTACTTC. Residues: CASSEARRELQETQYF.

This chain joins TRBV28 and TRBJ1-4; D is ambiguous. The CDR3 covers 14 residues. The V end lost 7 bases, the J end lost 8 bases, and 17 bases lay between the germline ends. Germline lookup yields CDR1 MDHEN and CDR2 SYDVKM. DNA for the CDR3: TGTGCCAGCAATGTTCAGGCGTCGGGGGAAAAACTGTTTTTT. It yields the protein CASNVQASGEKLFF.

The V gene is TRBV6-5, the J gene TRBJ1-4; TRBD1 might be the D (6 bases). Trimming removed 5 bases from V and 5 bases from J, with 15 bases in between. The CDR3 length is 15 residues. Germline CDR1 is MNHEY and CDR2 is SVGAGI. CDR3 protein: CASSIRDNLNEKLFF. In DNA form, the CDR3 reads TGTGCCAGCAGTATACGGGACAATCTAAATGAAAAACTGTTTTTT.

This chain links TRBV6-1 with TRBJ2-7, with 8 bases fitting TRBD1. This CDR3 is 14 amino acids long. Germline trimming cut 6 bases from V and 5 bases from J; bases unmatched to any gene: 9. CDR1 MNHNS and CDR2 SASEGT come from the germline V gene. The CDR3 DNA reads TGTGCCAGCAGCCGGACAGGGTTTTCGGACGAGCAGTACTTC. Its translation: CASSRTGFSDEQYF.